The T cell receptor (beta chain) under discussion was sequenced for a study of T cell responses to AZD1222 COVID-19 vaccine. Study-level points and caveats: Clonal diversity may have been underestimated, and the donors were mostly white British, with more females than males.

CDR3 length: 17 amino acids. Deletions cut 0 bases from V and 7 bases from J, with 19 bases between. Germline CDR1 LGHDT, CDR2 YNNKEL (reference sequence). Assay used: immunoSEQ multiplex PCR; TCRdb lists only in-frame clones, some missing. This table holds about 150,000 clones, about 90% found once. In regard to this clone: What it recognizes is unknown.

The chain is built from TRBV3-1 (or the pseudogene TRBV3-2) and TRBJ2-1; D possibly corresponds to TRBD1 (6 bases). The sequencing used peripheral blood, collected 28 days after the second AZD1222 dose. The TCR originated in an adult who received the AZD1222 COVID-19 vaccine. CDR3 protein: CASSQDLSQGIRNEQFF. For the CDR3, the DNA is TGTGCCAGCAGCCAAGATTTGAGCCAGGGGATAAGGAATGAGCAGTTCTTC.